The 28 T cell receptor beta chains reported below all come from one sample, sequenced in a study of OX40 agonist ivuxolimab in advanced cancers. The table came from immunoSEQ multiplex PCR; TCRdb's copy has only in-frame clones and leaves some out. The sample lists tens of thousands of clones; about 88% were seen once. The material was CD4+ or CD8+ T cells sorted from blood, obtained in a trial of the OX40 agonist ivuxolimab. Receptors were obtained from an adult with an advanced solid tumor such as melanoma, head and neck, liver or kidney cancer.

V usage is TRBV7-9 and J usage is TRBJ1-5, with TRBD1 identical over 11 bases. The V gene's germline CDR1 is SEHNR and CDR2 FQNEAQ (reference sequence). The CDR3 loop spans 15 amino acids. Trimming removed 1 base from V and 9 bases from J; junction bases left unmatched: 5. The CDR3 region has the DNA TGTGCCAGCAGCTTAGGGGACAGGGGGGTTACGCCCCAGCATTTT. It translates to CASSLGDRGVTPQHF.

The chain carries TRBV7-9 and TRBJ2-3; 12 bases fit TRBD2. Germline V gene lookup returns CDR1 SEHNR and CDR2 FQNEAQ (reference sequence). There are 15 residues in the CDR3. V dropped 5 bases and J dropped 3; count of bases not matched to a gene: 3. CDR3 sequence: CASSTTSGRTDTQYF. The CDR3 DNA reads TGTGCCAGCAGCACGACTAGCGGGAGAACAGATACGCAGTATTTT. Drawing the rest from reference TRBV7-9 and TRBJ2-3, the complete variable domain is DTGVSQNPRHKITKRGQNVTFRCDPISEHNRLYWYRQTLGQGPEFLTYFQNEAQLEKSRLLSDRFSAERPKGSFSTLEIQRTEQGDSAMYLCASSTTSGRTDTQYFGPGTRLTVL.

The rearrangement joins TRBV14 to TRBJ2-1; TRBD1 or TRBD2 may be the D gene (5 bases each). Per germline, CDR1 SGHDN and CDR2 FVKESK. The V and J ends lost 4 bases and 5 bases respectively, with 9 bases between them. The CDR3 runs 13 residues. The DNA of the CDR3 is TGTGCCAGCAGCCGGGGGTGGGACAATGAGCAGTTCTTC. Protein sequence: CASSRGWDNEQFF.

CDR3 amino acids: CASRPNWEDTEAFF. Here the CDR3 DNA reads TGTGCCAGCAGGCCCAACTGGGAGGACACTGAAGCTTTCTTT. The V and J genes are TRBV6-1 and TRBJ1-1, with D uncertain. The ends were cut back, 6 bases at V and 3 bases at J, with 14 bases in the middle. The CDR3 extends over 14 amino acids. Germline V lookup: CDR1 MNHNS, CDR2 SASEGT.

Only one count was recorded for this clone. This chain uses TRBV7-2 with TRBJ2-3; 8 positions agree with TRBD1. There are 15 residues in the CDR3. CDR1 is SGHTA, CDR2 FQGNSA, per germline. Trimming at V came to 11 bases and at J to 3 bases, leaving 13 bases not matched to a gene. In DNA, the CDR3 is TGTGCCTCCGGGCCGGACAGGGCAGTGACAGATACGCAGTATTTT. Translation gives CASGPDRAVTDTQYF.

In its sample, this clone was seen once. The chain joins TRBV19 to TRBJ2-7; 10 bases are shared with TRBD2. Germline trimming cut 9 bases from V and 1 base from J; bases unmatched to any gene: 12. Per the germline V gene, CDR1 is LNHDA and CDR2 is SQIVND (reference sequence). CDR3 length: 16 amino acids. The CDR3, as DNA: TGTGCCAGCGGGGGTAGCGGGAGGCGGGGATCCTACGAGCAGTACTTC. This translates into CASGGSGRRGSYEQYF.

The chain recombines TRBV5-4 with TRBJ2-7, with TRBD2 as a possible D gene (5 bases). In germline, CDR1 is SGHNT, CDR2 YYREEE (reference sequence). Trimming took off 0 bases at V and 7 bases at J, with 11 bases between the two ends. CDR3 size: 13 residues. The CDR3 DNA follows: TGTGCCAGCAGCTTGGAGCGGACGGGAGAGCAGTACTTC. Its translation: CASSLERTGEQYF. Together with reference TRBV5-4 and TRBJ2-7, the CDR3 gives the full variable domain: ETGVTQSPTHLIKTRGQQVTLRCSSQSGHNTVSWYQQALGQGPQFIFQYYREEENGRGNFPPRFSGLQFPNYSSELNVNALELDDSALYLCASSLERTGEQYFGPGTRLTVT.

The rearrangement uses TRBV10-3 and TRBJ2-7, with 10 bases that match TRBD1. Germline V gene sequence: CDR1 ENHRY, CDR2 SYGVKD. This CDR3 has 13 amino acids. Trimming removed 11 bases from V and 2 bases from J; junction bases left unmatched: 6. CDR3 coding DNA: TGTGCCTCGAAGGGGACAGGGGCCTACGAGCAGTACTTC. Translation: CASKGTGAYEQYF.

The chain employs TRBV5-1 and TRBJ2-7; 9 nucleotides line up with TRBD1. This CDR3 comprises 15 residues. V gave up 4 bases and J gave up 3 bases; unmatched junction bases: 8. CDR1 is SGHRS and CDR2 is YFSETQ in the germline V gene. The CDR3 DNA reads TGCGCCAGCAGCCCACTACAGGGGGCGGGCTACGAGCAGTACTTC. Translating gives CASSPLQGAGYEQYF.

Written as DNA, the CDR3 is TGTGCCAGCAGCTGGGGGACAGGGCACTTGGGAGCCATATATTTT. Its translation: CASSWGTGHLGAIYF. The rearrangement links TRBV7-9 to TRBJ1-3; TRBD1 aligns across 9 bases. Germline CDR1 SEHNR, CDR2 FQNEAQ (reference sequence). V lost 4 bases to trimming and J lost 11 bases; unmatched junction nucleotides: 12. The length of the CDR3 is 15 residues.

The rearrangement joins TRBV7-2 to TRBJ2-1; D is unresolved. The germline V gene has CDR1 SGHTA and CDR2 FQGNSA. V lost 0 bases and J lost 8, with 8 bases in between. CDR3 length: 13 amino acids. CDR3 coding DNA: TGTGCCAGCAGCTTAGCGGCTGGCGATGAGCAGTTCTTC. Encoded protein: CASSLAAGDEQFF.

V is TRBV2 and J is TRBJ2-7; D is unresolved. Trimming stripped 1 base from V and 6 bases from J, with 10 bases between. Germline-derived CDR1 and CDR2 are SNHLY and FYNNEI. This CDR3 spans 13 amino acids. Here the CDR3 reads CASSEVELGEQYF. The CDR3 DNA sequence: TGTGCCAGCAGTGAAGTAGAACTCGGCGAGCAGTACTTC.

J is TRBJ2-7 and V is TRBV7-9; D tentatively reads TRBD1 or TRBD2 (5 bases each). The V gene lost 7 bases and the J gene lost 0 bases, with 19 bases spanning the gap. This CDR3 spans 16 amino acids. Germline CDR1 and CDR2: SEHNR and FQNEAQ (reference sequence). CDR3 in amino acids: CASTKIPGRISYEQYF. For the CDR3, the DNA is TGTGCCAGCACCAAGATTCCGGGACGAATCTCCTACGAGCAGTACTTC.

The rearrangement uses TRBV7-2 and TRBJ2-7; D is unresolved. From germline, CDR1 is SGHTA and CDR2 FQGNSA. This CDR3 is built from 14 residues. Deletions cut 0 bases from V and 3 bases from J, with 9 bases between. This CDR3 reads CASSLASRDYEQYF. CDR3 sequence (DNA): TGTGCCAGCAGCTTAGCGTCTAGGGACTACGAGCAGTACTTC.

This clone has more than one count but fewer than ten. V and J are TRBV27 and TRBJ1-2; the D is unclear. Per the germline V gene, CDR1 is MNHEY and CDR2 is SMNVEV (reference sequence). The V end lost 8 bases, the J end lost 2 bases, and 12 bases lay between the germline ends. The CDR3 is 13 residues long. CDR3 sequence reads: CASLGGNNYGYTF. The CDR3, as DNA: TGTGCCAGCCTAGGAGGGAACAACTATGGCTACACCTTC.

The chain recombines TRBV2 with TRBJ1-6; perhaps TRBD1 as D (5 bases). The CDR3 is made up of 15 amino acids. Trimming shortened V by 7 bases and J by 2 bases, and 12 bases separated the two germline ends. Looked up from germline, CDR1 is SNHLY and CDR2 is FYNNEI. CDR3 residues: CASNGGVPYNSPLHF. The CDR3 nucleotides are TGTGCCAGCAACGGAGGGGTGCCCTATAATTCACCCCTCCACTTT.

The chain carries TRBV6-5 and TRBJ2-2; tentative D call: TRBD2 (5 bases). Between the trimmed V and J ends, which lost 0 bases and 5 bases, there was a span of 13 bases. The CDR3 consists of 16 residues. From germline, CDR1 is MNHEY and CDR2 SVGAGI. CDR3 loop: CASSYSWRIRTGELFF. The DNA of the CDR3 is TGTGCCAGCAGTTACTCCTGGAGGATTCGAACCGGGGAGCTGTTTTTT.

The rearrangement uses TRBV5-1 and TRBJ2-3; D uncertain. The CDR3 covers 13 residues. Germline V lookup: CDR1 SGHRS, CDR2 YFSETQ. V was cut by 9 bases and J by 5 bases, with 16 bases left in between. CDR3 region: CATSDGYEDTQYF. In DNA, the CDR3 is TGCGCCACCTCGGATGGGTATGAAGATACGCAGTATTTT.

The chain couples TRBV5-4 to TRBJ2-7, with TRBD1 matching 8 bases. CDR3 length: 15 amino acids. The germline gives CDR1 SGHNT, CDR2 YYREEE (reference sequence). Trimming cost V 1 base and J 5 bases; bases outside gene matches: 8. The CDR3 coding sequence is TGTGCCAGCAGCTTGCGCCCTACCAGGGGGCACGAGCAGTACTTC. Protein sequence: CASSLRPTRGHEQYF.

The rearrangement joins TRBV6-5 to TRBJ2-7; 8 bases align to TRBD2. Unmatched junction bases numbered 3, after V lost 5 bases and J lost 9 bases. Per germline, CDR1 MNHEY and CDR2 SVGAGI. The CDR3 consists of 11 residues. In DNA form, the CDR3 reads TGTGCCAGCAGTAACGGGAGGGGGCAGTACTTC. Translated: CASSNGRGQYF.

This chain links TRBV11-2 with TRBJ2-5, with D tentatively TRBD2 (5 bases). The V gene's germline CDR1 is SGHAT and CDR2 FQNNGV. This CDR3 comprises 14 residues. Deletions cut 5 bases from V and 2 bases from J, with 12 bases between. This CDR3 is CASSPSSGQETQYF. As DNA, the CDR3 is TGTGCCAGCAGCCCCTCAAGCGGTCAAGAGACCCAGTACTTC.

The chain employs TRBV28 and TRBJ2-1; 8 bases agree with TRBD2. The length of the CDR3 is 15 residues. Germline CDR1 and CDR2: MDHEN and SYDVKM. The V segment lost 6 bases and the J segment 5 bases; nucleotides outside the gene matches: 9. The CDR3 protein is CASSPGGTSHNEQFF. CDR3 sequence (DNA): TGTGCCAGCAGCCCTGGGGGGACTAGTCACAATGAGCAGTTCTTC. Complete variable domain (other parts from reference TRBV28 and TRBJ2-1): DVKVTQSSRYLVKRTGEKVFLECVQDMDHENMFWYRQDPGLGLRLIYFSYDVKMKEKGDIPEGYSVSREKKERFSLILESASTNQTSMYLCASSPGGTSHNEQFFGPGTRLTVL.

The CDR3 DNA reads as TGTGCCAGCAGACTTTTAGCGGGAGTGGGCAATGAGCAGTTCTTC. Amino acids: CASRLLAGVGNEQFF. The chain is built from TRBV7-9 and TRBJ2-1; 9 nucleotides align to TRBD2. V lost 6 bases and J lost 6; bases outside the gene matches: 9. Germline values: CDR1 SEHNR, CDR2 FQNEAQ (reference sequence). The CDR3 totals 15 residues.

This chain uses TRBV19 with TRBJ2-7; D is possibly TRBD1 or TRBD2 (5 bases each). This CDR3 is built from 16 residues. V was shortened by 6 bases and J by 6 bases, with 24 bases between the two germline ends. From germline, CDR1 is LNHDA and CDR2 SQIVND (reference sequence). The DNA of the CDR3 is TGTGCCAGTAGCGTTGGGCGGACGGGACCCCTAACCGAGCAGTACTTC. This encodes CASSVGRTGPLTEQYF.

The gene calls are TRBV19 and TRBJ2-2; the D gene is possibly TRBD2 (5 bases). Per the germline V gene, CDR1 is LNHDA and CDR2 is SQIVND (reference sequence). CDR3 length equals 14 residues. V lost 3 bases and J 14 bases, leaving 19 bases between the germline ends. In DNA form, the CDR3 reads TGTGCCAGTAGTATCTTGGACGGCGTGGGGAGTCTGTTTTTT. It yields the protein CASSILDGVGSLFF.

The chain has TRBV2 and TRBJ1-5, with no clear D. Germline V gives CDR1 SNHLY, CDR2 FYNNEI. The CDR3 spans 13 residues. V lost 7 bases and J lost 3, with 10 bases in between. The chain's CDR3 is CASTIEVNQPQHF. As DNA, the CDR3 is TGTGCCAGCACCATCGAAGTCAATCAGCCCCAGCATTTT.

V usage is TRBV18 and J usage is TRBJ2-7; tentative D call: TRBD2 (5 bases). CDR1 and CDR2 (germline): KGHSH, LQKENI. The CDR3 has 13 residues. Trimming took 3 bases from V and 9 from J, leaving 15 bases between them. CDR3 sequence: CASSPRPGEGQYF. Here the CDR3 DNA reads TGTGCCAGCTCACCCAGGCCCGGAGAGGGGCAGTACTTC.

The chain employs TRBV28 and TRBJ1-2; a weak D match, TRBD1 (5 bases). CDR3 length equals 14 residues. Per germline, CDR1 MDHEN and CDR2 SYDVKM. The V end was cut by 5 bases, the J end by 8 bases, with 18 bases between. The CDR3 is CASSIMSGGEGYTF. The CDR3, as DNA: TGTGCCAGCAGTATTATGAGTGGGGGAGAAGGCTACACCTTC.